The T cell receptor beta chain described here comes from a study of blood T cell repertoires in COVID-19. The wider study: The study drew acute and convalescent COVID-19 samples from the United States, Italy and Spain. Nucleic acid was either cDNA or gDNA, and it came from T cells, B-cell-depleted T cells, or PBMCs.

V dropped 1 base and J dropped 2 bases, with 9 bases sitting between them. The CDR3 has 14 amino acids. Germline V gives CDR1 MNHEY, CDR2 SVGAGI. In the original processing: Cell counts per sample came from amplifying reference gene primers. The assay was immunoSEQ multiplex PCR, and TCRdb's table has in-frame clones only and misses some. The DNA was the basis for D and trimming; V, J and clone size are from that table. This sample has about 140,000 clones, with around three quarters found just once. This receptor was obtained from a man aged 55 to 70 with acute or convalescent COVID-19. The chain employs TRBV6-5 and TRBJ2-7, with D possibly being TRBD1 (5 bases). Material for sequencing was peripheral blood. CDR3 sequence reads: CASSYLGAAYEQYF. Here the CDR3 DNA reads TGTGCCAGCAGTTACTTAGGGGCCGCCTACGAGCAGTACTTC.